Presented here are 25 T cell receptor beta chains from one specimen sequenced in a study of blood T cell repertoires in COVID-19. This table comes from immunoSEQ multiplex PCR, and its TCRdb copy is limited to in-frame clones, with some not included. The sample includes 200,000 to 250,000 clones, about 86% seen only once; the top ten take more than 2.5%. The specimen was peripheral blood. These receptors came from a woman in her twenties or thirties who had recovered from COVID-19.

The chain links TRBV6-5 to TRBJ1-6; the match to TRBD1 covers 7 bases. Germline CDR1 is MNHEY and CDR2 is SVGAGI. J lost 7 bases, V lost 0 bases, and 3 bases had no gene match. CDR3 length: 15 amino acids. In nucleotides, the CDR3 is TGTGCCAGCAGTTACTCTTCAGGGGGGAATTCACCCCTCCACTTT. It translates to CASSYSSGGNSPLHF.

The CDR3 spells CASSLDRIGRARDTQYF. The CDR3 coding sequence is TGTGCCAGCAGCTTAGATCGGATTGGGAGGGCCAGAGATACGCAGTATTTT. The rearrangement links TRBV7-2 to TRBJ2-3; 7 bases match TRBD2. The CDR3 loop spans 17 amino acids. The junction had 12 bases not matched to a gene; V was cut back by 1 base and J by 5 bases. Germline CDR1 reads SGHTA; CDR2 reads FQGNSA.

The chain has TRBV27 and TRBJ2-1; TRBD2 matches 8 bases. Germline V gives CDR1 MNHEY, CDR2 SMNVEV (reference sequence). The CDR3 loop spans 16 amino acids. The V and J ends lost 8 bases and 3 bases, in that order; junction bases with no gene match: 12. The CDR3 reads CASHYMAGGNYNEQFF. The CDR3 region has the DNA TGTGCCAGCCATTACATGGCGGGAGGTAACTACAATGAGCAGTTCTTC.

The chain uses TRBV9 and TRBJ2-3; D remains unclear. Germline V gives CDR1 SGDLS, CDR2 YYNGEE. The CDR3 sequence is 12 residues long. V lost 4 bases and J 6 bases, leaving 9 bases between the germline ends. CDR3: CASSPSSDTQYF. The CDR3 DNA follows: TGTGCCAGCAGCCCAAGCTCGGATACGCAGTATTTT.

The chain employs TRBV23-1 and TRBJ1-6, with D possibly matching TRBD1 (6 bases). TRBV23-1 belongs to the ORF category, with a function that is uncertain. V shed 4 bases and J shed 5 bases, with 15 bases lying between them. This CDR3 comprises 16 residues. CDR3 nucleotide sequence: TGCGCCAGCAGTCGTTCGAGCAGGGGTAATAATTCACCCCTCCACTTT. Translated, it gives CASSRSSRGNNSPLHF.

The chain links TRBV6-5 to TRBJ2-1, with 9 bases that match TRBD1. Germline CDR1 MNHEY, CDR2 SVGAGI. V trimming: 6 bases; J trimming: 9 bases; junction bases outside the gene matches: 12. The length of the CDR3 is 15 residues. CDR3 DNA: TGTGCCAGCAGGGCCGGGACAGGGTTTTTGGGTGAGCAGTTCTTC. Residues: CASRAGTGFLGEQFF.

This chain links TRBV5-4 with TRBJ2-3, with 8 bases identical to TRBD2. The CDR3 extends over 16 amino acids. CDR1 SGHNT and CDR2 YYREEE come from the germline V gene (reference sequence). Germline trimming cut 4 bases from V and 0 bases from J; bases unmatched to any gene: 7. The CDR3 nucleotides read TGTGCCAGCAGCACGAGCGGGAGCGGGAGCACAGATACGCAGTATTTT. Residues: CASSTSGSGSTDTQYF.

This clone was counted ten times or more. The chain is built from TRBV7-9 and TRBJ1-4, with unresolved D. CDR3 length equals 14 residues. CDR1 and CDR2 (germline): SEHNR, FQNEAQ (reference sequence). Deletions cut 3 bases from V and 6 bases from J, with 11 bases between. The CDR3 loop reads CASSLRREDEKLFF. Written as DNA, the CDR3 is TGTGCCAGCAGCTTGAGGAGGGAGGATGAAAAACTGTTTTTT.

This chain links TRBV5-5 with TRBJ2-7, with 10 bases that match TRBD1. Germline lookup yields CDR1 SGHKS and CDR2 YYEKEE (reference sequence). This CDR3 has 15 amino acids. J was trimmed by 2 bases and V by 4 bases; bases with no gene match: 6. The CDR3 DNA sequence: TGTGCCAGCAGCGTATCCGGGACAGGGGCCTACGAGCAGTACTTC. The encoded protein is CASSVSGTGAYEQYF.

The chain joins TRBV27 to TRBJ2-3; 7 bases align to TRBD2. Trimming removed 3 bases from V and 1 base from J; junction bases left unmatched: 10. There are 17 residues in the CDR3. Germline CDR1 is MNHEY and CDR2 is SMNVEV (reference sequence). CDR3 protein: CASSFLTSAGGTDTQYF. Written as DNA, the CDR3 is TGTGCCAGCAGTTTCCTAACTAGCGCGGGTGGCACAGATACGCAGTATTTT.

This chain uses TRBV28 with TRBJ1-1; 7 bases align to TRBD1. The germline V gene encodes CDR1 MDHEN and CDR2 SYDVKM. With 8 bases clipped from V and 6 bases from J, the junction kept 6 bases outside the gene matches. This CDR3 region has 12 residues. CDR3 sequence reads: CASQLGTAEAFF. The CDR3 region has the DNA TGTGCCAGCCAGCTTGGGACAGCTGAAGCTTTCTTT. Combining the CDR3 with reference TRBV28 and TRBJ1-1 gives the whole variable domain DVKVTQSSRYLVKRTGEKVFLECVQDMDHENMFWYRQDPGLGLRLIYFSYDVKMKEKGDIPEGYSVSREKKERFSLILESASTNQTSMYLCASQLGTAEAFFGQGTRLTVV.

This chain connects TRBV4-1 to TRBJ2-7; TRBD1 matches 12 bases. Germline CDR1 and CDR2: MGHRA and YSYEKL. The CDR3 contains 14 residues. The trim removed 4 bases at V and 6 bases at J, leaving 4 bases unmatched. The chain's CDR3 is CASSRGQGAGEQYF. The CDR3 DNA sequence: TGCGCCAGCAGCCGGGGACAGGGGGCGGGCGAGCAGTACTTC.

Here the CDR3 DNA reads TGTGCCAGCAGTTACGTCGTCGGGGGTAAGGAGACCCAGTACTTC. The encoded protein is CASSYVVGGKETQYF. The chain carries TRBV6-6 and TRBJ2-5; possibly TRBD2 for D (6 bases). The CDR3 is 15 residues long. Trimming removed 2 bases from V and 5 bases from J, with 15 bases in between. Germline-derived CDR1 and CDR2 are MNHNY and SVGAGI (reference sequence).

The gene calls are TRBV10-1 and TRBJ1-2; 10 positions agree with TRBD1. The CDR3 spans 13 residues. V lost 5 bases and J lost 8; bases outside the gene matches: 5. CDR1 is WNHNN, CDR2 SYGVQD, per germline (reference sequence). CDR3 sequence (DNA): TGCGCCAGCAGTCCCGGACAGGGGGGCGGCTACACCTTC. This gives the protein CASSPGQGGGYTF.

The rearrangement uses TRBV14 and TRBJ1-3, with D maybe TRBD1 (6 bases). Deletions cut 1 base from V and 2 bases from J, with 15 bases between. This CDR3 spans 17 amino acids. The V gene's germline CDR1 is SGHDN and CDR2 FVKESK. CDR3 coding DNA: TGTGCCAGCAGCCAAGTGATTTGGGGGCTGACTGGAAACACCATATATTTT. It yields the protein CASSQVIWGLTGNTIYF.

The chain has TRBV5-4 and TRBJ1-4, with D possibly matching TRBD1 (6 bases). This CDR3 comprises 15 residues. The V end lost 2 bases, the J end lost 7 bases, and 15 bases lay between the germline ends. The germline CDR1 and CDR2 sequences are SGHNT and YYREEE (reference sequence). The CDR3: CASSFGSGVSEKLFF. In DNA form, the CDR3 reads TGTGCCAGCAGCTTTGGGTCAGGGGTTAGTGAAAAACTGTTTTTT.

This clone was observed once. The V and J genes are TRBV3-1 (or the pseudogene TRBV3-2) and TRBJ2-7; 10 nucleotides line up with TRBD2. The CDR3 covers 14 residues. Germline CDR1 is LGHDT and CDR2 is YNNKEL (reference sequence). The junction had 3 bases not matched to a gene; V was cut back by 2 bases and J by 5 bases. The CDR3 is CASSQSLAGNEQYF. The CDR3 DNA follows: TGTGCCAGCAGCCAATCACTAGCGGGAAACGAGCAGTACTTC.

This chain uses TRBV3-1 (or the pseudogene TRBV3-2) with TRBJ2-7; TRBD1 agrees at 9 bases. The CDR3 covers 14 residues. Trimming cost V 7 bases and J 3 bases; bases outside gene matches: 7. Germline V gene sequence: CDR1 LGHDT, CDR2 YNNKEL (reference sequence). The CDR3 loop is CASTRQGGDYEQYF. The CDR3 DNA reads TGTGCCAGCACGAGACAGGGGGGGGACTACGAGCAGTACTTC.

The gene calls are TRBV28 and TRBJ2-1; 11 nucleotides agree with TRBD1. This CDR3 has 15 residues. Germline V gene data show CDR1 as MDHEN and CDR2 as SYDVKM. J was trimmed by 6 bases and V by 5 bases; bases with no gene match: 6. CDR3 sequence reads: CASSPSGTGGNEQFF. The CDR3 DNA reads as TGTGCCAGCAGTCCATCAGGGACAGGGGGCAATGAGCAGTTCTTC.

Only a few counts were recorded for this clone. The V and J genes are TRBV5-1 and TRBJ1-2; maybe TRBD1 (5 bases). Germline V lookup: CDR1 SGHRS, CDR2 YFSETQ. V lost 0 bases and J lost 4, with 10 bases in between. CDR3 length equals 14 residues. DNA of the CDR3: TGCGCCAGCAGCTTGGGGGGCAACGGCTATGGCTACACCTTC. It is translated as CASSLGGNGYGYTF.

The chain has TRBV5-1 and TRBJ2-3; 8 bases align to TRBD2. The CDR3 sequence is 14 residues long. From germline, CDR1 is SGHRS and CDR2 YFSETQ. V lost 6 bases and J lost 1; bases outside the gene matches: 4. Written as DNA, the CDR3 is TGCGCCAGCATAGCGGGATCGGGCACAGATACGCAGTATTTT. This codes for CASIAGSGTDTQYF.

CDR3 nucleotide sequence: TGTGCCAGCAGCCAAGGGACTCCGGGACTAGGGGGTAGAGAGCAGTTCTTC. Encoded protein: CASSQGTPGLGGREQFF. V and J are TRBV4-2 and TRBJ2-1; 8 bases agree with TRBD2. The junction had 15 bases not matched to a gene; V was cut back by 1 base and J by 10 bases. CDR1 is LGHNA and CDR2 is YNFKEQ in the germline V gene. The CDR3 extends over 17 amino acids.

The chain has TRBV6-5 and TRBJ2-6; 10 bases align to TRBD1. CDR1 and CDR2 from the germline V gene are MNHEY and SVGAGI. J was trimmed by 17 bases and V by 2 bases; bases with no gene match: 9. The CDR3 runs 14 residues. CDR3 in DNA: TGTGCCAGCAGTTACCTAGGGACAGGGGAAAGTGTGACTTTC. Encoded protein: CASSYLGTGESVTF.

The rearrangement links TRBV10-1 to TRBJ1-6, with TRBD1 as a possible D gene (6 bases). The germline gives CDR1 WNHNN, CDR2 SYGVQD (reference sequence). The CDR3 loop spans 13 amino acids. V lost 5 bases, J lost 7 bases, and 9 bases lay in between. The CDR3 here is CASSPDRNSPLHF. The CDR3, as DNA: TGCGCCAGCAGTCCCGACAGGAATTCACCCCTCCACTTT.

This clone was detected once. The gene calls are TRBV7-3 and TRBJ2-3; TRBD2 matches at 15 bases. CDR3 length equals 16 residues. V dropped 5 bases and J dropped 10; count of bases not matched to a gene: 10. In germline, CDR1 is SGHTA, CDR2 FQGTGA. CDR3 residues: CASSPGTSGRTDPQYF. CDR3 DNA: TGTGCCAGCAGCCCTGGGACTAGCGGGAGGACTGATCCGCAGTATTTT. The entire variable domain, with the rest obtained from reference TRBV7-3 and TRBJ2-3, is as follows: GAGVSQTPSNKVTEKGKYVELRCDPISGHTALYWYRQSLGQGPEFLIYFQGTGAADDSGLPNDRFFAVRPEGSVSTLKIQRTERGDSAVYLCASSPGTSGRTDPQYFGPGTRLTVL.